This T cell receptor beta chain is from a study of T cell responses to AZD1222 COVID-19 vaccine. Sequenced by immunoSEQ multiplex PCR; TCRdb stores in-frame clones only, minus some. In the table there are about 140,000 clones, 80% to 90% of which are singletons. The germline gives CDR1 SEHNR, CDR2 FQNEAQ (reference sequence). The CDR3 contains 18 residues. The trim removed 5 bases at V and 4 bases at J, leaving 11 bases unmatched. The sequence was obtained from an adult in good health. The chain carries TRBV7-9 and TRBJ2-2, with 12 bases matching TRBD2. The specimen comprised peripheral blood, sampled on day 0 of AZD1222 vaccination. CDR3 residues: CASSPGTSGSRGTGELFF. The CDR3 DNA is TGTGCCAGCAGCCCCGGGACTAGCGGGTCCAGAGGCACCGGGGAGCTGTTTTTT.